Below, 4 T cell receptor beta chains from the same sample are listed, as sequenced in a study of response to subunit inactivated influenza vaccine. TCRdb re-called the RT-PCR reads with MiXCR, one entry per CDR3 protein. The sample consists of some 800,000 distinct CDR3 sequences, around 20% of them appearing once. The sequences come from PBMCs from blood, collected roughly 5 days after vaccination. Source of these receptors: a man between 45 and 60 years old who received an inactivated influenza vaccine.

J is TRBJ2-7 and V is TRBV6-2 or TRBV6-3; D possibly corresponds to TRBD2 (6 bases). Germline CDR1 reads MNHEY; CDR2 reads SVGEGT. The V gene lost 2 bases and the J gene lost 4 bases, with 18 bases spanning the gap. The CDR3 totals 16 residues. The CDR3 DNA reads TGTGCCAGCAGTTACCGTTGGGACTCGAAGGGTTACGAGCAGTACTTC. Its protein product is CASSYRWDSKGYEQYF.

This chain joins TRBV4-1 and TRBJ2-7, with TRBD2 identical over 7 bases. This CDR3 is built from 16 residues. V gave up 0 bases and J gave up 0 bases; unmatched junction bases: 5. Per the germline V gene, CDR1 is MGHRA and CDR2 is YSYEKL. The CDR3 here is CASSQDPGLRSYEQYF. The CDR3 region has the DNA TGCGCCAGCAGCCAAGATCCGGGACTACGCTCCTACGAGCAGTACTTC.

This clonotype has more than one count but fewer than ten. The rearrangement links TRBV6-2 or TRBV6-3 to TRBJ2-1; 8 positions match TRBD2. The germline V gene encodes CDR1 MNHEY and CDR2 SVGEGT. The CDR3 is made up of 14 amino acids. The trim removed 7 bases at V and 2 bases at J, leaving 4 bases unmatched. In nucleotides, the CDR3 is TGTGCCAGCACGGGGGGGACTACCTACAATGAGCAGTTCTTC. The encoded protein is CASTGGTTYNEQFF.

This clonotype was observed a few times. The rearrangement joins TRBV7-9 to TRBJ2-1; 8 nucleotides match TRBD2. J was trimmed by 4 bases and V by 5 bases; bases with no gene match: 10. The V gene's germline CDR1 is SEHNR and CDR2 FQNEAQ (reference sequence). The CDR3 has 16 residues. The CDR3 loop is CASSPKAGVKYNEQFF. The CDR3 nucleotides are TGTGCCAGCAGCCCCAAAGCGGGAGTTAAGTACAATGAGCAGTTCTTC. The whole variable domain, filled in from reference TRBV7-9 and TRBJ2-1, reads DTGVSQNPRHKITKRGQNVTFRCDPISEHNRLYWYRQTLGQGPEFLTYFQNEAQLEKSRLLSDRFSAERPKGSFSTLEIQRTEQGDSAMYLCASSPKAGVKYNEQFFGPGTRLTVL.